This TCR beta chain was retrieved from a study of blood T cells in healthy people across ages. Study outcomes and limitations: A greater number of naive CD4+ cells and higher diversity distinguished long-lived donors from aged donors. Nothing was known about donor CMV status, and this possibly confounded expanded clonotype changes.

With a J-beta primer mix and a sample-barcoded 5' primer, a second PCR ran about 7 to 11 cycles. TCRdb processed the 5' RACE reads anew with MiXCR; each CDR3 protein has one entry. The sample comprises approximately 960,000 distinct CDR3 sequences, about 29% of which are singletons, and 10% rests with the top ten. The CDR3 spans 15 residues. Germline V gives CDR1 SGDLS, CDR2 YYNGEE. The V segment lost 0 bases and the J segment 7 bases; nucleotides outside the gene matches: 5. This clonotype was seen a few times. Its cognate antigen is unknown. The same sample was also used in a study of T cells of mothers and their children. That paper states: From each mother came over 8.5 million TCR beta CDR3 reads, and from each child came approximately 2.8 million.

This clonotype was sampled from a middle-aged woman in good health. The J gene is TRBJ2-2, the V gene TRBV9; 8 bases match TRBD1. Material for sequencing was blood. CDR3 DNA sequence: TGTGCCAGCAGCGTAGGAGCAGGGGGCCACGGGGAGCTGTTTTTT. Residues: CASSVGAGGHGELFF.